The 21 T cell receptor beta chains listed next were all sequenced from one sample in a study of T cell repertoires in cytomegalovirus infection. TCRdb passed the reads through MiXCR, listing each CDR3 protein once. Found here are 150,000 to 200,000 distinct CDR3 sequences, roughly 20% of them singletons; the top ten hold roughly 25%. The antigens of these receptors remain unknown. Sequencing was performed on CD8+ T cells from cultured PBMCs, taken from culture after CMV antigen stimulation. These TCRs come from a human donor in good health (CMV status not recorded). Some clones in this sample may be carry-over from other donors' samples.

The rearrangement uses TRBV7-9 and TRBJ2-1, with D possibly being TRBD2 (7 bases). The germline CDR1 and CDR2 sequences are SEHNR and FQNEAQ (reference sequence). V was shortened by 7 bases and J by 10 bases, with 14 bases between the two germline ends. The length of the CDR3 is 12 residues. The CDR3 spells CASNEGGGEQFF. The CDR3 nucleotides are TGTGCCAGCAACGAAGGGGGGGGAGAGCAGTTCTTC.

The chain couples TRBV7-6 to TRBJ1-1; TRBD1 matches 9 bases. After removal of 5 bases from V and 9 bases from J, the junction contained 7 bases not matched to a gene. Germline CDR1 is SGHVS and CDR2 is FNYEAQ. This CDR3 has 13 residues. Here the CDR3 reads CASSQRDRDQAFF. For the CDR3, the DNA is TGTGCCAGCAGCCAGCGGGACAGGGACCAAGCTTTCTTT. The whole variable domain, filled in from reference TRBV7-6 and TRBJ1-1, reads GAGVSQSPRYKVTKRGQDVALRCDPISGHVSLYWYRQALGQGPEFLTYFNYEAQQDKSGLPNDRFSAERPEGSISTLTIQRTEQRDSAMYRCASSQRDRDQAFFGQGTRLTVV.

This clonotype was counted only a few times. The chain is built from TRBV4-3 and TRBJ1-5, with TRBD1 as a possible D gene (5 bases). There are 18 residues in the CDR3. V lost 0 bases and J 3 bases, leaving 18 bases between the germline ends. Germline-derived CDR1 and CDR2 are LGHNA and YSLEER. CDR3 protein: CASSQDQREGQPNQPQHF. The CDR3 DNA follows: TGCGCCAGCAGCCAAGATCAAAGGGAGGGGCAGCCCAATCAGCCCCAGCATTTT.

The CDR3 nucleotides are TGTGCCAGCAGCTTTAATCAGGGCTACGAGCAGTACTTC. Amino acids: CASSFNQGYEQYF. The chain is built from TRBV7-8 and TRBJ2-7, with TRBD1 as a possible D gene (5 bases). Trimming took off 3 bases at V and 3 bases at J, with 9 bases between the two ends. CDR3 length: 13 amino acids. From germline, CDR1 is SGHVS and CDR2 FQNEAQ.

Many counts were recorded for this clonotype. The gene calls are TRBV7-9 and TRBJ2-1, with TRBD1 identical over 10 bases. The CDR3 is 18 residues long. The germline V gene encodes CDR1 SEHNR and CDR2 FQNEAQ (reference sequence). Unmatched junction bases numbered 12, after V lost 5 bases and J lost 2 bases. As DNA, the CDR3 is TGTGCCAGCAGCGAGATTGACAGGGGGCAGGTTACCTACAATGAGCAGTTCTTC. Its translation: CASSEIDRGQVTYNEQFF.

V and J are TRBV4-2 and TRBJ1-5; no reliable D call. This CDR3 contains 17 residues. Germline values: CDR1 LGHNA, CDR2 YNFKEQ. With 0 bases removed from V and 6 bases from J, the gap between germline ends came to 18 bases. As DNA, the CDR3 is TGTGCCAGCAGCCAAGATGAGGGAAGTTGGCCCGCTCAGCCCCAGCATTTT. Its translation: CASSQDEGSWPAQPQHF.

This clonotype was found a few times. V is TRBV28 and J is TRBJ1-5; 10 nucleotides align to TRBD1. The V segment lost 5 bases and the J segment 4 bases; nucleotides outside the gene matches: 5. CDR3 size: 15 residues. Germline V lookup: CDR1 MDHEN, CDR2 SYDVKM. As DNA, the CDR3 is TGTGCCAGCAGTAACCGGGACAGGGGAAATCAGCCCCAGCATTTT. Encoded protein: CASSNRDRGNQPQHF. Full variable domain (rest looked up from reference TRBV28 and TRBJ1-5): DVKVTQSSRYLVKRTGEKVFLECVQDMDHENMFWYRQDPGLGLRLIYFSYDVKMKEKGDIPEGYSVSREKKERFSLILESASTNQTSMYLCASSNRDRGNQPQHFGDGTRLSIL.

In its sample, this clonotype was seen a few times. The V and J genes are TRBV10-3 and TRBJ2-6, with D maybe TRBD1 (5 bases). Trimming took 0 bases from V and 4 from J, leaving 13 bases between them. From germline, CDR1 is ENHRY and CDR2 SYGVKD. CDR3 length: 17 amino acids. The CDR3 DNA reads TGTGCCATCAGTGAGTCGAGTCCAGGGTCAGGGGCCAACGTCCTGACTTTC. Protein product: CAISESSPGSGANVLTF.

This clonotype was detected a few times. V gene TRBV7-8 combines with J gene TRBJ2-7; D call uncertain. This CDR3 has 13 residues. Per germline, CDR1 SGHVS and CDR2 FQNEAQ. The V end was cut by 2 bases, the J end by 2 bases, with 7 bases between. The CDR3 sequence is CASSLNGAYEQYF. The CDR3 DNA reads TGTGCCAGCAGCTTAAACGGCGCCTACGAGCAGTACTTC.

V is TRBV4-1 and J is TRBJ2-1; D gene uncertain. Germline V gives CDR1 MGHRA, CDR2 YSYEKL. The germline V and J ends were trimmed by 3 bases and 5 bases, with 2 bases remaining between them. There are 11 residues in the CDR3. Here the CDR3 DNA reads TGCGCCAGCAGCCATCACAATGAGCAGTTCTTC. Translating it yields CASSHHNEQFF.

In this sample, this clonotype turned up a few times. The rearrangement uses TRBV4-1 and TRBJ2-2; the match to TRBD2 covers 11 bases. V trimming: 7 bases; J trimming: 0 bases; junction bases outside the gene matches: 4. This CDR3 has 16 amino acids. Per the germline V gene, CDR1 is MGHRA and CDR2 is YSYEKL. DNA of the CDR3: TGCGCCAGCACCGGGACTAGCGGAACGAACACCGGGGAGCTGTTTTTT. Its protein is CASTGTSGTNTGELFF.

This chain uses TRBV4-1 with TRBJ2-1; D ambiguous. The CDR3 runs to 16 residues. V lost 0 bases to trimming and J lost 4 bases, with 13 bases between them. Per the germline V gene, CDR1 is MGHRA and CDR2 is YSYEKL. CDR3 coding DNA: TGCGCCAGCAGCCAAGATCTGGCGGATTCTTACAATGAGCAGTTCTTC. This codes for CASSQDLADSYNEQFF.

V usage is TRBV7-4 and J usage is TRBJ2-7; D may correspond to TRBD1 or TRBD2 (5 bases each). V lost 3 bases and J lost 4, with 13 bases in between. CDR3 size: 14 residues. Germline loops: CDR1 SGHVT, CDR2 SQSDAQ. The CDR3 region has the DNA TGTGCCAGCAGCTTGAAGTCGGGACCATACGAGCAGTACTTC. This translates into CASSLKSGPYEQYF. The full variable domain, with the rest looked up from reference TRBV7-4 and TRBJ2-7, is GAGVSQSPRYKVAKRGRDVALRCDSISGHVTLYWYRQTLGQGSEVLTYSQSDAQRDKSGRPSGRFSAERPERSVSTLKIQRTEQGDSAVYLCASSLKSGPYEQYFGPGTRLTVT.

Regarding this clonotype: Its ends do not fully match the called genes, so a read error is possible. The chain links TRBV19 to TRBJ1-1, with D hard to call. This CDR3 region has 17 residues. Germline lookup yields CDR1 LNHDA and CDR2 SQIVND (reference sequence). The CDR3 nucleotides are TGTGCCAGTAGTATAGTGGAAGCCGGTCGGGCTAACACTGAGGCTTTCTTT. As protein: CASSIVEAGRANTEAFF.

This clonotype was recorded a few times. V is TRBV6-2 or TRBV6-3 and J is TRBJ2-1; 11 bases are shared with TRBD1. In germline, CDR1 is MNHEY, CDR2 SVGEGT. V lost 5 bases to trimming and J lost 9 bases; unmatched junction nucleotides: 6. The CDR3 spans 14 residues. The chain's CDR3 is CASSPGTGGIEQFF. The CDR3 DNA follows: TGTGCCAGCAGTCCAGGGACAGGGGGTATTGAGCAGTTCTTC.

This clonotype was counted only a few times. The chain combines TRBV28 with TRBJ1-1; perhaps TRBD1 as D (5 bases). V was cut by 2 bases and J by 4 bases, with 11 bases left in between. This CDR3 comprises 14 residues. Germline V gene lookup returns CDR1 MDHEN and CDR2 SYDVKM. This chain's CDR3 is CASSLRQRATEAFF. CDR3 nucleotide sequence: TGTGCCAGCAGTTTAAGACAGAGGGCCACTGAAGCTTTCTTT.

The table lists this clonotype with a few counts. This chain connects TRBV7-2 to TRBJ2-7; TRBD1 aligns across 7 bases. Per germline, CDR1 SGHTA and CDR2 FQGNSA. The V segment lost 10 bases and the J segment 4 bases; nucleotides outside the gene matches: 10. The CDR3 has 13 residues. The CDR3 DNA is TGTGCCAAATTACAGGGGCCGTTTTACGAGCAGTACTTC. Translated, it gives CAKLQGPFYEQYF.

The chain recombines TRBV3-1 with TRBJ1-6, with TRBD1 identical over 7 bases. V gave up 3 bases and J gave up 1 base; unmatched junction bases: 6. CDR3 size: 17 residues. The V gene's germline CDR1 is LGHDT and CDR2 YNNKEL (reference sequence). The CDR3 reads CASSHTGAGSYNSPLHF. CDR3 nucleotides: TGTGCCAGCAGCCACACAGGGGCTGGATCCTATAATTCACCCCTCCACTTT. The full variable domain, with the rest looked up from reference TRBV3-1 and TRBJ1-6, is DTAVSQTPKYLVTQMGNDKSIKCEQNLGHDTMYWYKQDSKKFLKIMFSYNNKELIINETVPNRFSPKSPDKAHLNLHINSLELGDSAVYFCASSHTGAGSYNSPLHFGNGTRLTVT.

The CDR3 DNA reads as TGTGCCAGCAGCTCCTTGAATGCAACTAATGAAAAACTGTTTTTT. Translated: CASSSLNATNEKLFF. This chain joins TRBV7-9 and TRBJ1-4; no firm D call. Trimming cost V 4 bases and J 0 bases, with 9 bases left between them. This CDR3 has 15 residues. Looked up from germline, CDR1 is SEHNR and CDR2 is FQNEAQ (reference sequence).

This clonotype was counted between two and nine times. The chain uses TRBV7-9 and TRBJ1-6; D unresolved. CDR1 and CDR2 (germline): SEHNR, FQNEAQ (reference sequence). The CDR3 has 14 amino acids. V dropped 2 bases and J dropped 6 bases, with 8 bases sitting between them. The CDR3 DNA reads TGTGCCAGCAGCTTAAAACAGCTTAATTCACCCCTCCACTTT. This codes for CASSLKQLNSPLHF.

This clonotype showed up many times. V is TRBV12-3 or TRBV12-4 and J is TRBJ1-2; D unresolved. The CDR3 spans 11 residues. Trimming took 7 bases from V and 9 from J, leaving 12 bases between them. For the CDR3, the DNA is TGTGCCAGCATCGAGGGTAGGAGCTACACCTTC. It codes for CASIEGRSYTF.